The 10 T cell receptor beta chains in this list originate from one sample, sequenced in a study of a mutant IDH1 vaccine in newly diagnosed glioma. The table came from immunoSEQ multiplex PCR; TCRdb's copy has only in-frame clones and leaves some out. The data show over 35,000 clones, roughly nine tenths seen once. No antigen has been identified for these receptors. The sample's time point: week 5, during vaccination. Mutant IDH1 20-mer peptide, at 300 ug, made up each vaccine dose, with topical imiquimod. The material was PBMCs, obtained from a glioma patient whose treatment included an IDH1 peptide vaccine. These TCRs come from a man over 45 with glioma.

The V call is TRBV18, the J call TRBJ2-3; 7 bases line up with TRBD2. Trimming cost V 3 bases and J 1 base; bases outside gene matches: 7. The CDR3 length is 16 residues. Germline loops: CDR1 KGHSH, CDR2 LQKENI. Here the CDR3 DNA reads TGTGCCAGCTCACCCCAGGGAGGGGTAGGCACAGATACGCAGTATTTT. This translates into CASSPQGGVGTDTQYF.

The V gene is TRBV28, the J gene TRBJ2-2, with D perhaps TRBD2 (6 bases). The V and J ends lost 7 bases and 4 bases respectively, with 19 bases between them. The CDR3 has 16 amino acids. Germline V lookup: CDR1 MDHEN, CDR2 SYDVKM. The CDR3 loop reads CASIPLAELSTGELFF. The DNA of the CDR3 is TGTGCCAGCATCCCCTTAGCGGAACTCTCCACCGGGGAGCTGTTTTTT.

This chain links TRBV19 with TRBJ1-4; 7 bases match TRBD1. Germline values: CDR1 LNHDA, CDR2 SQIVND (reference sequence). Unmatched junction bases numbered 16, after V lost 5 bases and J lost 10 bases. The CDR3 contains 16 residues. This CDR3 is CASSPPPGQSLGKLFF. DNA for the CDR3: TGTGCCAGTAGTCCCCCCCCGGGACAGTCCTTGGGAAAACTGTTTTTT. Full variable domain (missing parts from reference TRBV19 and TRBJ1-4): DGGITQSPKYLFRKEGQNVTLSCEQNLNHDAMYWYRQDPGQGLRLIYYSQIVNDFQKGDIAEGYSVSREKKESFPLTVTSAQKNPTAFYLCASSPPPGQSLGKLFFGSGTQLSVL.

V and J are TRBV15 and TRBJ1-1; D gene ambiguous. Per germline, CDR1 LNHNV and CDR2 YYDKDF (reference sequence). The CDR3 contains 12 residues. Trimming took 3 bases from V and 6 from J, leaving 8 bases between them. The CDR3, as DNA: TGTGCCACCAGCAGTAGGGTGGCTGAAGCTTTCTTT. It is translated as CATSSRVAEAFF.

The chain is built from TRBV28 and TRBJ2-5; maybe TRBD2 (6 bases). The germline V gene has CDR1 MDHEN and CDR2 SYDVKM. The CDR3 covers 16 residues. Trimming stripped 6 bases from V and 4 bases from J, with 21 bases between. The DNA for the CDR3 is TGTGCCAGCAGCTCTCGGGGACTCCGAGGACGAGAGACCCAGTACTTC. It translates to CASSSRGLRGRETQYF.

The genes are TRBV9 and TRBJ1-3; 9 nucleotides line up with TRBD1. The CDR3 runs 18 residues. Trimming removed 2 bases from V and 8 bases from J; junction bases left unmatched: 17. CDR1 is SGDLS and CDR2 is YYNGEE in the germline V gene. The CDR3 DNA reads TGTGCCAGCAGCGTTAGGGACAGGGCCCCCCAAGCCGCGGACACCATATATTTT. Amino acid sequence: CASSVRDRAPQAADTIYF.

This CDR3 reads CASSLVGGIGAFF. In nucleotides, the CDR3 is TGTGCCAGCAGCTTAGTGGGAGGGATTGGGGCTTTCTTT. This sequence joins TRBV7-2 and TRBJ1-1, with D hard to call. The V gene lost 1 base and the J gene lost 11 bases, with 14 bases spanning the gap. Germline V gene lookup returns CDR1 SGHTA and CDR2 FQGNSA. The CDR3 has 13 amino acids. Variable domain in full (rest from reference TRBV7-2 and TRBJ1-1): GAGVSQSPSNKVTEKGKDVELRCDPISGHTALYWYRQSLGQGLEFLIYFQGNSAPDKSGLPSDRFSAERTGGSVSTLTIQRTQQEDSAVYLCASSLVGGIGAFFGQGTRLTVV.

This chain connects TRBV5-4 to TRBJ1-1; maybe TRBD1 (5 bases). CDR3 length equals 13 residues. CDR1 and CDR2 (germline): SGHNT, YYREEE (reference sequence). V was pared by 4 bases and J by 0 bases, with 7 bases between. The CDR3 region is CASSLTVNTEAFF. In nucleotides, the CDR3 is TGTGCCAGCAGCCTGACAGTGAACACTGAAGCTTTCTTT.

V and J are TRBV6-5 and TRBJ1-1, with D hard to call. The CDR3 covers 15 residues. Germline assignment: CDR1 MNHEY and CDR2 SVGAGI. The V end lost 7 bases, the J end lost 2 bases, and 17 bases lay between the germline ends. The CDR3 DNA reads TGTGCCAGCACCCCTTCCCCTAACCGAAACACTGAAGCTTTCTTT. Protein: CASTPSPNRNTEAFF.

The chain links TRBV6-5 to TRBJ2-5, with D perhaps matching TRBD2 (7 bases). Germline lookup yields CDR1 MNHEY and CDR2 SVGAGI. CDR3 length equals 14 residues. V lost 4 bases, J lost 7 bases, and 16 bases lay in between. CDR3 DNA sequence: TGTGCCAGCAGTTTTGACAGGAGGGAGGGGACCCAGTACTTC. Protein sequence: CASSFDRREGTQYF.